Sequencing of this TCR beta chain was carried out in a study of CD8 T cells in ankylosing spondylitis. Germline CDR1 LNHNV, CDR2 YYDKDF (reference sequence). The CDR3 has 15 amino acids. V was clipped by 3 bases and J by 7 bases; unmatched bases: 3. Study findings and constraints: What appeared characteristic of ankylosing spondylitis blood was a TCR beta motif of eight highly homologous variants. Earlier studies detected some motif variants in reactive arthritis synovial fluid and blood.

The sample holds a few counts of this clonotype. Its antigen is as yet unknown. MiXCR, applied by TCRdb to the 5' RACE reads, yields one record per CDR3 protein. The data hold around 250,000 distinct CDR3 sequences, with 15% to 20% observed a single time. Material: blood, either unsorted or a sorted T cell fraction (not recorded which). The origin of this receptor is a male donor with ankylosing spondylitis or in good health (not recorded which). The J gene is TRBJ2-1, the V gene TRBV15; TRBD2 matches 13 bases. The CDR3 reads CATSRGLAGRNEQFF. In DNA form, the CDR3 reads TGTGCCACCAGCAGGGGACTAGCGGGACGGAATGAGCAGTTCTTC.